Listed below are T cell receptor beta chains from one sample, sequenced in a study of T cell responses to AZD1222 COVID-19 vaccine. Here immunoSEQ multiplex PCR was the method, and the copy in TCRdb shows in-frame clones only, minus some. This table holds roughly 80,000 clones, over 80% found once. Sequenced here: peripheral blood, sampled on day 0 of AZD1222 vaccination. The receptors here all came from an adult in good health. The CDR3 runs from the conserved cysteine through the conserved F or W. A D gene is named only where the DNA matches it firmly. Rows give clone size only sometimes, using once, few, many, or a class for an expanded clone.

j_call: TRBJ2-3
clone_size: NA
d_call: NA
v_call: TRBV25-1
cdr3_aa: CASSGGREGLPTDTQYF
cdr3_nt: TGTGCCAGCAGTGGAGGGCGGGAAGGGCTCCCCACAGATACGCAGTATTTT

j_call: TRBJ1-2
clone_size: NA
d_call: NA
v_call: TRBV5-4
cdr3_aa: CASSTFGQKPNYGYTF
cdr3_nt: TGTGCCAGCAGCACATTCGGACAGAAGCCTAACTATGGCTACACCTTC

j_call: TRBJ1-2
clone_size: NA
d_call: NA
v_call: TRBV29-1
cdr3_aa: CSVARERYGYTF
cdr3_nt: TGCAGCGTTGCTCGGGAGCGCTATGGCTACACCTTC

j_call: TRBJ2-7
clone_size: NA
d_call: NA
v_call: TRBV6-5
cdr3_aa: CASTSVYEQYF
cdr3_nt: TGTGCCAGCACATCAGTCTACGAGCAGTACTTC

j_call: TRBJ1-2
clone_size: NA
d_call: NA
v_call: TRBV2
cdr3_aa: CASSRTGQLNYGYTF
cdr3_nt: TGTGCCAGCAGTCGGACCGGGCAGCTTAACTATGGCTACACCTTC

j_call: TRBJ1-3
clone_size: NA
d_call: TRBD1
v_call: TRBV9
cdr3_aa: CASSERGETGGGNTIYF
cdr3_nt: TGTGCCAGCAGCGAGAGGGGCGAGACAGGGGGTGGAAACACCATATATTTT

j_call: TRBJ2-3
clone_size: NA
d_call: NA
v_call: TRBV12-3/TRBV12-4
cdr3_aa: CASSLTLDTQYF
cdr3_nt: TGTGCCAGCAGTCTCACATTGGATACGCAGTATTTT

j_call: TRBJ2-5
clone_size: few
d_call: TRBD2
v_call: TRBV9
cdr3_aa: CASSLTTSGETQYF
cdr3_nt: TGTGCCAGCAGCCTAACGACTAGCGGAGAGACCCAGTACTTC

j_call: TRBJ1-5
clone_size: NA
d_call: NA
v_call: TRBV4-3
cdr3_aa: CASSQEGSGQPQHF
cdr3_nt: TGCGCCAGCAGCCAAGAAGGGTCGGGACAGCCCCAGCATTTT

j_call: TRBJ2-7
clone_size: few
d_call: TRBD1
v_call: TRBV6-5
cdr3_aa: CASSSGTAFYEQYF
cdr3_nt: TGTGCCAGCAGTTCCGGGACAGCTTTCTACGAGCAGTACTTC

j_call: TRBJ1-5
clone_size: once
d_call: NA
v_call: TRBV6-2/TRBV6-3
cdr3_aa: CASSYANQPQHF
cdr3_nt: TGTGCCAGCAGTTACGCGAATCAGCCCCAGCATTTT

j_call: TRBJ2-1
clone_size: NA
d_call: TRBD2
v_call: TRBV7-8
cdr3_aa: CASSLLTGTSGRGNEQFF
cdr3_nt: TGTGCCAGCAGCTTGTTAACCGGGACTAGCGGGAGGGGGAATGAGCAGTTCTTC

j_call: TRBJ1-2
clone_size: NA
d_call: TRBD1
v_call: TRBV19
cdr3_aa: CAVRTGRRLAYGYTF
cdr3_nt: TGTGCCGTAAGGACAGGAAGGCGACTTGCCTATGGCTACACCTTC

j_call: TRBJ2-3
clone_size: NA
d_call: NA
v_call: TRBV4-3
cdr3_aa: CASSQDGSPGPDTQYF
cdr3_nt: TGCGCCAGCAGCCAAGATGGGTCGCCAGGGCCGGATACGCAGTATTTT

j_call: TRBJ2-7
clone_size: NA
d_call: NA
v_call: TRBV18
cdr3_aa: CASSGSQGTYEQYF
cdr3_nt: TGTGCCAGCTCCGGGTCCCAGGGAACCTACGAGCAGTACTTC

j_call: TRBJ1-2
clone_size: NA
d_call: NA
v_call: TRBV10-3
cdr3_aa: CAISGATPNGYTF
cdr3_nt: TGTGCCATCAGTGGGGCTACACCGAATGGCTACACCTTC

j_call: TRBJ2-2
clone_size: NA
d_call: NA
v_call: TRBV27
cdr3_aa: CASRVLGTGELFF
cdr3_nt: TGTGCCAGCAGAGTCTTGGGCACCGGGGAGCTGTTTTTT

j_call: TRBJ2-7
clone_size: NA
d_call: NA
v_call: TRBV18
cdr3_aa: CASSLTGTYEQYF
cdr3_nt: TGTGCCAGCTCACTTACGGGAACCTACGAGCAGTACTTC

j_call: TRBJ1-2
clone_size: NA
d_call: NA
v_call: TRBV4-3
cdr3_aa: CASSQDRGGTDGYTF
cdr3_nt: TGCGCCAGCAGCCAAGATCGGGGAGGGACGGATGGCTACACCTTC

j_call: TRBJ1-2
clone_size: NA
d_call: NA
v_call: TRBV24-1
cdr3_aa: CATSVDRFYGYTF
cdr3_nt: TGTGCCACCAGTGTTGACCGCTTCTATGGCTACACCTTC

j_call: TRBJ1-4
clone_size: NA
d_call: NA
v_call: TRBV5-6
cdr3_aa: CASSSSDNEKLFF
cdr3_nt: TGTGCCAGCAGCTCCTCGGATAATGAAAAACTGTTTTTT

j_call: TRBJ2-7
clone_size: NA
d_call: NA
v_call: TRBV29-1
cdr3_aa: CSPHPQREVQYF
cdr3_nt: TGCAGCCCTCACCCCCAGAGGGAAGTGCAGTACTTC

j_call: TRBJ2-3
clone_size: NA
d_call: NA
v_call: TRBV11-2
cdr3_aa: CASSLGTGAYTDTQYF
cdr3_nt: TGTGCCAGCAGCTTAGGCACGGGGGCCTACACAGATACGCAGTATTTT

j_call: TRBJ1-2
clone_size: NA
d_call: NA
v_call: TRBV12-3/TRBV12-4
cdr3_aa: CASSLRAPYGYTF
cdr3_nt: TGTGCCAGCAGCCTCAGGGCCCCCTATGGCTACACCTTC

j_call: TRBJ1-4
clone_size: NA
d_call: TRBD1
v_call: TRBV2
cdr3_aa: CASGLTGDGLFF
cdr3_nt: TGTGCCAGCGGATTAACAGGGGACGGACTGTTTTTT

j_call: TRBJ1-6
clone_size: NA
d_call: TRBD1
v_call: TRBV7-6
cdr3_aa: CASGETGGPLHF
cdr3_nt: TGTGCCAGCGGAGAGACAGGGGGTCCCCTCCACTTT

j_call: TRBJ1-2
clone_size: NA
d_call: NA
v_call: TRBV2
cdr3_aa: CASGRQVYGYTF
cdr3_nt: TGTGCCAGCGGACGACAGGTCTATGGCTACACCTTC

j_call: TRBJ2-3
clone_size: NA
d_call: TRBD2
v_call: TRBV4-3
cdr3_aa: CASSLAGASTDTQYF
cdr3_nt: TGCGCCAGCAGCCTAGCGGGGGCAAGCACAGATACGCAGTATTTT

j_call: TRBJ2-2
clone_size: NA
d_call: NA
v_call: TRBV5-6
cdr3_aa: CASSLASVLGPGELFF
cdr3_nt: TGTGCCAGCAGCTTGGCCTCCGTTCTGGGGCCCGGGGAGCTGTTTTTT

j_call: TRBJ2-3
clone_size: NA
d_call: TRBD2
v_call: TRBV2
cdr3_aa: CASSSLSGESTDTQYF
cdr3_nt: TGTGCCAGCAGTAGCCTTAGCGGGGAAAGCACAGATACGCAGTATTTT

j_call: TRBJ2-7
clone_size: NA
d_call: NA
v_call: TRBV19
cdr3_aa: CASSVLRVEGSYEQYF
cdr3_nt: TGTGCCAGTAGTGTTCTACGGGTGGAGGGGTCCTACGAGCAGTACTTC

j_call: TRBJ1-1
clone_size: NA
d_call: NA
v_call: TRBV9
cdr3_aa: CASSVGTGTEAFF
cdr3_nt: TGTGCCAGCAGCGTAGGGACGGGGACTGAAGCTTTCTTT

j_call: TRBJ1-5
clone_size: NA
d_call: NA
v_call: TRBV18
cdr3_aa: CASSGDSNQPQHF
cdr3_nt: TGTGCCAGCTCCGGGGATAGCAATCAGCCCCAGCATTTT

j_call: TRBJ1-5
clone_size: few
d_call: NA
v_call: TRBV5-6
cdr3_aa: CASSNWGGNQPQHF
cdr3_nt: TGTGCCAGCAGCAATTGGGGGGGTAATCAGCCCCAGCATTTT

j_call: TRBJ1-3
clone_size: NA
d_call: NA
v_call: TRBV5-1
cdr3_aa: CASSSESYPSGNTIYF
cdr3_nt: TGCGCCAGCAGCTCCGAATCATATCCCTCTGGAAACACCATATATTTT

j_call: TRBJ2-2
clone_size: once
d_call: NA
v_call: TRBV6-2/TRBV6-3
cdr3_aa: CASSYPQWDREDTGELFF
cdr3_nt: TGTGCCAGCAGTTACCCGCAGTGGGACCGCGAAGACACCGGGGAGCTGTTTTTT

j_call: TRBJ1-5
clone_size: NA
d_call: NA
v_call: TRBV25-1
cdr3_aa: CASSRTGRDQPQHF
cdr3_nt: TGTGCCAGCAGCCGAACGGGCAGGGATCAGCCCCAGCATTTT

j_call: TRBJ2-5
clone_size: few
d_call: NA
v_call: TRBV7-9
cdr3_aa: CASSSMGSQETQYF
cdr3_nt: TGTGCCAGCAGCTCTATGGGATCCCAAGAGACCCAGTACTTC

j_call: TRBJ1-1
clone_size: NA
d_call: NA
v_call: TRBV27
cdr3_aa: CASSLSANTEAFF
cdr3_nt: TGTGCCAGCAGTTTGTCGGCGAACACTGAAGCTTTCTTT

j_call: TRBJ1-2
clone_size: NA
d_call: NA
v_call: TRBV2
cdr3_aa: CASSEVGHGVNYGYTF
cdr3_nt: TGTGCCAGCAGTGAGGTAGGCCATGGAGTTAACTATGGCTACACCTTC

j_call: TRBJ2-3
clone_size: NA
d_call: NA
v_call: TRBV7-9
cdr3_aa: CASNRQGRDTQYF
cdr3_nt: TGTGCCAGCAATCGGCAGGGAAGAGATACGCAGTATTTT

j_call: TRBJ1-1
clone_size: NA
d_call: NA
v_call: TRBV5-1
cdr3_aa: CASSSSGQTLAFF
cdr3_nt: TGCGCCAGCAGCTCCTCTGGACAGACTTTAGCTTTCTTT

j_call: TRBJ2-7
clone_size: NA
d_call: NA
v_call: TRBV11-3
cdr3_aa: CASSLGRGVDEQYF
cdr3_nt: TGTGCCAGCAGCTTAGGCAGGGGGGTCGACGAGCAGTACTTC

j_call: TRBJ2-1
clone_size: NA
d_call: TRBD2
v_call: TRBV28
cdr3_aa: CASRWGASGRADLRFF
cdr3_nt: TGTGCCAGCAGATGGGGGGCTAGCGGGAGGGCCGATCTTAGGTTCTTC

j_call: TRBJ2-3
clone_size: NA
d_call: NA
v_call: TRBV7-9
cdr3_aa: CASSLNGPDTQYF
cdr3_nt: TGTGCCAGCAGCTTAAATGGTCCAGATACGCAGTATTTT

j_call: TRBJ2-1
clone_size: few
d_call: TRBD1
v_call: TRBV19
cdr3_aa: CASWGQGAGNEQFF
cdr3_nt: TGTGCCAGTTGGGGACAGGGGGCCGGGAATGAGCAGTTCTTC